The subject of this entry is one T cell receptor beta chain. Its antigen remains unidentified. V was cut by 1 base and J by 8 bases, with 11 bases left in between. The CDR3 contains 14 residues. The germline V gene has CDR1 MGHRA and CDR2 YSYEKL. Unique molecular identifiers were incorporated into the prepared TCRbeta library. TCRdb re-derived calls from the PCR reads in MiXCR, one entry per CDR3 protein. The repertoire holds under 400,000 distinct CDR3 sequences, approximately 20% seen once, with approximately 9.9% in the top ten. The data belong to a study of T-cell reconstitution after alpha-beta-depleted transplantation in children. The study, taken as a whole, reports: Several patients had high TCRbeta diversity at day 60; it came from surviving recipient T cells and thymic progenitors. T-cell counts and diversity at one year post-transplant came mainly from newly produced T cells. The study reportedly traced alpha-beta T cells about two months after transplant to several hundred expanded graft clones.

The starting material was PBMCs, mostly from graft donor cells, obtained 180 days after TCRalphabeta/CD19-depleted stem cell transplant. This sequence joins TRBV4-1 and TRBJ1-4; D may be TRBD1 (5 bases). This clonotype originated in a male patient aged 10 to 17 who had a stem cell transplant for acute lymphoblastic leukemia, so the T cells may come from the graft donor. CDR3 protein: CASSQGMGTEKLFF. The CDR3 DNA follows: TGCGCCAGCAGCCAAGGGATGGGGACCGAAAAACTGTTTTTT.